This T cell receptor (beta chain) was captured by sequencing in a study of T cells in Graves' hyperthyroidism and ophthalmopathy. Findings of the study overall: Ophthalmopathy was model-predicted a median approximately 6.9 months pre-onset. Among thyroid clonotypes expanded above 0.001, most also appeared in blood.

TCR beta CDR3 sequences were amplified from RNA transcripts. An initial round of RT-PCR targeting the TCR CDR3 relied on the HTBI primer set. TCRdb redid the calling of the multiplex PCR reads with MiXCR, one entry per CDR3 protein. The data show approximately 520,000 distinct CDR3 sequences, with roughly 20% seen just once and about a quarter held by the top ten. Patients having uncontrolled infection, another autoimmune disease, pregnancy or lactation were not included. Diagnosis relied on clinical symptoms, serum thyroxine and TRAb, thyroid ultrasound and orbital computed tomography. Concerning this clonotype: Its matching antigen is unknown.

This TCR was recovered from a man aged 18 to 30 with Graves' hyperthyroidism. Sequencing input: blood.

CDR3 sequence reads: CASSVADRGSDEQYF. CDR3 nucleotide sequence: TGTGCCAGCAGCGTAGCTGACAGGGGGTCCGACGAGCAGTACTTC. V is TRBV9 and J is TRBJ2-7, with TRBD1 matching 9 bases. The CDR3 consists of 15 residues. Germline trimming cut 0 bases from V and 5 bases from J; bases unmatched to any gene: 6. Germline values: CDR1 SGDLS, CDR2 YYNGEE.